This T cell receptor beta chain is from a study of radiation and T cells in renal cell carcinoma. The study, taken as a whole, reports: From baseline, blood top tumor clonotypes peaked at 2 weeks post-radiation.

The time point was: blood 4 weeks post-SBRT, at nephrectomy. Described treatment: 15 Gy SBRT to primary tumor, nephrectomy 4 weeks later. Nephrectomy followed 15 Gy stereotactic body radiation by 4 weeks. Serial blood draws occurred at baseline and 2 and 4 weeks post-SBRT. This renal cell carcinoma was of the clear cell type. The data were produced by immunoSEQ multiplex PCR, yet TCRdb's version contains in-frame clones alone and is incomplete. The top ten hold approximately 6.9% of the sample, which has around 100,000 clones, 70% to 85% seen once. The sample holds many counts of this clone. Its antigen is currently unknown. V was clipped by 8 bases and J by 6 bases; unmatched bases: 10. The germline V gene encodes CDR1 LGHNA and CDR2 YNFKEQ. The CDR3 totals 14 residues.

The gene calls are TRBV4-2 and TRBJ2-7; TRBD1 matches 10 bases. Source: blood, taken from a patient whose treatment included radiotherapy and nephrectomy. The receptor was isolated from a man in his sixties with renal cell carcinoma. CDR3 loop: CASRDRGRNGEQYF. CDR3 bases: TGTGCCAGCCGCGACAGGGGGCGCAACGGCGAGCAGTACTTC.